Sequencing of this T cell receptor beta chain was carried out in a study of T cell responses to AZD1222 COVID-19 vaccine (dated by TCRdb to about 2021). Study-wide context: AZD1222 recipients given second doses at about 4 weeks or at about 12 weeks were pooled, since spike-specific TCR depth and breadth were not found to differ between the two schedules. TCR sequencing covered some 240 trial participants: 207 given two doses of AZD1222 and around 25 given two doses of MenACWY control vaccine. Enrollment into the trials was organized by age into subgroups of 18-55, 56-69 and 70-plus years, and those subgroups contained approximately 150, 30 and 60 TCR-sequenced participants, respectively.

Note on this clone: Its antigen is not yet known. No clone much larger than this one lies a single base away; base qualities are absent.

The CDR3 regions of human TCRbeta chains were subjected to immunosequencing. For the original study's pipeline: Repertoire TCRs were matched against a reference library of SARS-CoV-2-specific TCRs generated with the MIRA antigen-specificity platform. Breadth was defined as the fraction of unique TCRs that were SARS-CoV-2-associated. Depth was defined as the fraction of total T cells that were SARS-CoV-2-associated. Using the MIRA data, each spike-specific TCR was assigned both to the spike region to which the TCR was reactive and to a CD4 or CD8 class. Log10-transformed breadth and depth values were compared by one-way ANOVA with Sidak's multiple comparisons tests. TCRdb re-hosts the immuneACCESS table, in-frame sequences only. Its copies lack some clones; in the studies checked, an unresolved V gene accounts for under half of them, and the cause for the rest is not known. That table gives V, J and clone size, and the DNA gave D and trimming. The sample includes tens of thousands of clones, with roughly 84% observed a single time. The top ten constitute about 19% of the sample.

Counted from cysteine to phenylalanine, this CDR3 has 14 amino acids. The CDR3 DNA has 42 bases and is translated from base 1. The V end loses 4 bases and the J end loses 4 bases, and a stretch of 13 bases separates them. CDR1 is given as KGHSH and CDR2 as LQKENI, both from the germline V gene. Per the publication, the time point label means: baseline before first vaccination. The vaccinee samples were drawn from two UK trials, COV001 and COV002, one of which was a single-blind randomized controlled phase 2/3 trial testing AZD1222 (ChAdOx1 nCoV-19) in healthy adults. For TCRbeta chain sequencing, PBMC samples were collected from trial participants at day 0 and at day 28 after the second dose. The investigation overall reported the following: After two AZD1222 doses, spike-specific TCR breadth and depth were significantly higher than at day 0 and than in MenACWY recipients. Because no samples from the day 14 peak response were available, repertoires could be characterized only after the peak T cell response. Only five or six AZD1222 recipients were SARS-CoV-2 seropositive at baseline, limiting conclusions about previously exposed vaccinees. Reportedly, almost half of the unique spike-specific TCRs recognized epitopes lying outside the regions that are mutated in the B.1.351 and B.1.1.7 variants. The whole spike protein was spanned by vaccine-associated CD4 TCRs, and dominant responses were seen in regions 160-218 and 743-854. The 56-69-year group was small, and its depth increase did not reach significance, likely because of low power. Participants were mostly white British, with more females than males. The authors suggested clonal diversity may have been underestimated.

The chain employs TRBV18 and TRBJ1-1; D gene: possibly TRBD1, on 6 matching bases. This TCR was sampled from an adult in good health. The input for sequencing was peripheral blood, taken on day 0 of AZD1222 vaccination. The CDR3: CASSLLQGSTEAFF. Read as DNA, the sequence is TGTGCCAGCTCACTCCTGCAGGGGAGCACTGAAGCTTTCTTT.